Listed here are 30 T cell receptor beta chains from one sample, sequenced in a study of graft-versus-host responses after intestinal transplantation. No antigen has been assigned to these receptors. Sequenced by immunoSEQ multiplex PCR; TCRdb stores in-frame clones only, minus some. The table lists some 110,000 clones, 85% to 95% of them singletons. The sequencing here drew on unstimulated CD8+ T cells sorted from spleen or lymph node cells, taken before transplant. These TCRs come from a human donor who was the organ donor for an intestinal transplant.

V usage is TRBV19 and J usage is TRBJ2-3; a weak D match, TRBD2 (6 bases). Germline CDR1 LNHDA, CDR2 SQIVND (reference sequence). V lost 4 bases, J lost 2 bases, and 13 bases lay in between. The CDR3 is 15 residues long. DNA of the CDR3: TGTGCCAGTAGTACGGATAGCGGACCCACAGATACGCAGTATTTT. Translating it yields CASSTDSGPTDTQYF. The full variable domain, its missing parts supplied by reference TRBV19 and TRBJ2-3, is DGGITQSPKYLFRKEGQNVTLSCEQNLNHDAMYWYRQDPGQGLRLIYYSQIVNDFQKGDIAEGYSVSREKKESFPLTVTSAQKNPTAFYLCASSTDSGPTDTQYFGPGTRLTVL.

The V call is TRBV7-4, the J call TRBJ2-3, with D unresolved. Germline V gene data show CDR1 as SGHVT and CDR2 as SQSDAQ. The CDR3 consists of 13 residues. Trimming removed 5 bases at V and 2 bases at J, with 8 bases between. CDR3 protein: CASSPRLTDTQYF. CDR3 in DNA: TGTGCCAGCAGCCCGCGACTCACAGATACGCAGTATTTT.

V usage is TRBV5-4 and J usage is TRBJ2-1; no clear D. Between the trimmed V and J ends, which lost 1 base and 4 bases, there was a span of 6 bases. This CDR3 comprises 13 residues. Germline CDR1 and CDR2: SGHNT and YYREEE (reference sequence). The CDR3 is CASSLPRYNEQFF. The CDR3 nucleotides read TGTGCCAGCAGCTTGCCCAGGTACAATGAGCAGTTCTTC.

The rearrangement links TRBV19 to TRBJ2-7; 7 bases align to TRBD1. With 6 bases clipped from V and 3 bases from J, the junction kept 5 bases outside the gene matches. The CDR3 loop spans 13 amino acids. CDR1 and CDR2 (germline): LNHDA, SQIVND (reference sequence). DNA for the CDR3: TGTGCCAGTAGAGATACAGGGGACTACGAGCAGTACTTC. Translated, it gives CASRDTGDYEQYF.

The V and J genes are TRBV5-7 and TRBJ2-7; 8 bases map to TRBD1. TRBV5-7 is treated as an ORF (open reading frame) with a function not yet certain. J was trimmed by 2 bases and V by 3 bases; bases with no gene match: 7. The CDR3 length is 15 residues. This CDR3 reads CASSYPDRGTYEQYF. The CDR3 DNA follows: TGTGCCAGCAGCTACCCAGACAGGGGAACCTACGAGCAGTACTTC.

V gene TRBV6-1 combines with J gene TRBJ2-1; D remains unclear. Germline CDR1 is MNHNS and CDR2 is SASEGT. V was trimmed by 3 bases and J by 0 bases, leaving 9 bases between them. The CDR3 runs to 15 residues. The CDR3 DNA is TGTGCCAGCAGTGACGGGTGGAGCTCCTACAATGAGCAGTTCTTC. Translated, it gives CASSDGWSSYNEQFF.

The chain carries TRBV6-5 and TRBJ2-7; the D is unclear. V lost 7 bases, J lost 0 bases, and 7 bases lay in between. Germline V gene sequence: CDR1 MNHEY, CDR2 SVGAGI. CDR3 length: 12 residues. The DNA of the CDR3 is TGTGCCAGCACCGGAGTCTCCTACGAGCAGTACTTC. Its protein is CASTGVSYEQYF.

This chain links TRBV19 with TRBJ1-1; a possible D gene is TRBD1 (6 bases). The V end lost 9 bases, the J end lost 7 bases, and 12 bases lay between the germline ends. The V gene's germline CDR1 is LNHDA and CDR2 SQIVND (reference sequence). The CDR3 runs to 11 residues. CDR3 nucleotides: TGTGCCAGCAAGAGAGGGGGTGAAGCTTTCTTT. Its protein is CASKRGGEAFF.

To note about this clone: Additional DNA sequences in this sample encode the identical CDR3. The V and J genes are TRBV27 and TRBJ1-1; no reliable D call. Per the germline V gene, CDR1 is MNHEY and CDR2 is SMNVEV (reference sequence). The V end was cut by 3 bases, the J end by 1 base, with 6 bases between. The CDR3 covers 13 residues. For the CDR3, the DNA is TGTGCCAGCAGTTTGGGGAGGAACACTGAAGCTTTCTTT. It translates to CASSLGRNTEAFF.

CDR3 region: CASSSGVGLQETQYF. CDR3 in DNA: TGTGCCAGCAGCTCTGGAGTCGGCCTGCAAGAGACCCAGTACTTC. The chain links TRBV5-8 to TRBJ2-5; D not certain. Germline V CDR1 and CDR2: SGHTS, YDEGEE. V was trimmed by 3 bases and J by 2 bases, leaving 14 bases between them. This CDR3 has 15 residues.

The rearrangement joins TRBV30 to TRBJ2-7, with D perhaps matching TRBD1 or TRBD2 (6 bases each). Germline loops: CDR1 GTSNPN, CDR2 SVGIG (reference sequence). The CDR3 length is 14 residues. The V and J ends lost 0 bases and 6 bases respectively, with 15 bases between them. This CDR3 reads CAWSVRGGLGEQYF. The CDR3, as DNA: TGTGCCTGGAGTGTACGTGGGGGGCTGGGCGAGCAGTACTTC. The full variable domain, completed using reference TRBV30 and TRBJ2-7, is SQTIHQWPATLVQPVGSPLSLECTVEGTSNPNLYWYRQAAGRGLQLLFYSVGIGQISSEVPQNLSASRPQDRQFILSSKKLLLSDSGFYLCAWSVRGGLGEQYFGPGTRLTVT.

CDR3 protein: CASSATRGYNEQFF. CDR3 in DNA: TGTGCCAGCAGCGCTACTAGGGGATACAATGAGCAGTTCTTC. This chain connects TRBV9 to TRBJ2-1; D may be TRBD1 or TRBD2 (5 bases each). The CDR3 length is 14 residues. The germline V gene encodes CDR1 SGDLS and CDR2 YYNGEE. Trimming cost V 3 bases and J 4 bases, with 11 bases left between them.

A remark on this clone: Other nucleotide sequences from this sample produce the same CDR3. V and J are TRBV28 and TRBJ2-5; D gene uncertain. Looked up from germline, CDR1 is MDHEN and CDR2 is SYDVKM. The V end lost 5 bases, the J end lost 1 base, and 17 bases lay between the germline ends. The CDR3 covers 16 residues. The CDR3 protein is CASSPIPRQFQETQYF. The CDR3 DNA reads TGTGCCAGCAGTCCCATCCCGAGGCAGTTCCAAGAGACCCAGTACTTC.

V is TRBV5-6 and J is TRBJ2-5; D gene unclear. Trimming cost V 4 bases and J 2 bases, with 6 bases left between them. Germline CDR1 is SGHDT and CDR2 is YYEEEE. CDR3 length: 12 residues. The CDR3 sequence is CASSAEQETQYF. The CDR3, as DNA: TGTGCCAGCAGCGCCGAGCAAGAGACCCAGTACTTC.

The CDR3 nucleotides are TGTGCCAGCAGCTTTAATGACGGATTCACTGAAGCTTTCTTT. This sequence encodes CASSFNDGFTEAFF. The V gene is TRBV14, the J gene TRBJ1-1; unclear D gene. The V gene lost 5 bases and the J gene lost 4 bases, with 14 bases spanning the gap. The CDR3 spans 14 residues. Germline V lookup: CDR1 SGHDN, CDR2 FVKESK.

The chain joins TRBV5-3 to TRBJ2-3; maybe TRBD1 (6 bases). TRBV5-3 is treated as an ORF (open reading frame) with a function not yet certain. The CDR3 consists of 16 residues. V dropped 4 bases and J dropped 5 bases, with 20 bases sitting between them. The CDR3 sequence is CARSALHTGIGDTQYF. In nucleotides, the CDR3 is TGTGCCAGAAGCGCCCTACATACAGGGATTGGAGATACGCAGTATTTT.

This clone was seen once. V and J are TRBV28 and TRBJ1-5, with 7 positions matching TRBD1. Germline V lookup: CDR1 MDHEN, CDR2 SYDVKM. The V gene end was trimmed by 5 bases and the J gene end by 1 base; junction bases not matched to a gene: 5. The CDR3 covers 15 residues. The CDR3 nucleotides are TGTGCCAGCAGTCCGCTGGGACAGAGCAATCAGCCCCAGCATTTT. As protein: CASSPLGQSNQPQHF.

V gene TRBV27 combines with J gene TRBJ1-5; D is unclear. Looked up from germline, CDR1 is MNHEY and CDR2 is SMNVEV (reference sequence). The CDR3 loop spans 14 amino acids. Trimming cost V 2 bases and J 5 bases, with 10 bases left between them. The CDR3 nucleotides read TGTGCCAGCAGTTTAATGGGCAGCCATCAGCCCCAGCATTTT. It encodes CASSLMGSHQPQHF.

On this clone itself: The sample contains more than one DNA sequence encoding this CDR3. The genes are TRBV4-3 and TRBJ2-7; D unclear. This CDR3 has 13 residues. Germline loops: CDR1 LGHNA, CDR2 YSLEER. Trimming pared 0 bases from V and 4 bases from J, leaving 7 bases between. DNA of the CDR3: TGCGCCAGCAGCCAAGATGTAGGGTACGAGCAGTACTTC. Its translation is CASSQDVGYEQYF.

V usage is TRBV6-6 and J usage is TRBJ2-3, with 9 bases fitting TRBD2. CDR1 MNHNY and CDR2 SVGAGI come from the germline V gene (reference sequence). Germline trimming cut 6 bases from V and 11 bases from J; bases unmatched to any gene: 3. This CDR3 region has 11 residues. CDR3: CASRGLAQQYF. The CDR3 coding sequence is TGTGCCAGCAGGGGACTAGCACAGCAGTATTTT.

The gene calls are TRBV4-3 and TRBJ1-1; D unclear. The germline V gene encodes CDR1 LGHNA and CDR2 YSLEER. Trimming removed 0 bases at V and 7 bases at J, with 9 bases between. The CDR3 loop spans 13 amino acids. The DNA for the CDR3 is TGCGCCAGCAGCCAAGATTACACCTATGAAGCTTTCTTT. This codes for CASSQDYTYEAFF.

CDR3 sequence (DNA): TGTGCCAGCAGCTTATTACAGGGGGCTAATGAAGCTTTCTTT. Translated: CASSLLQGANEAFF. This sequence joins TRBV13 and TRBJ1-1, with 9 bases aligning to TRBD1. The CDR3 covers 14 residues. The V segment lost 2 bases and the J segment 7 bases; nucleotides outside the gene matches: 5. Germline CDR1 PRHDT, CDR2 FYEKMQ (reference sequence).

This clone was detected once. This chain connects TRBV5-4 to TRBJ2-1; tentative D call: TRBD1 (5 bases). The CDR3 has 14 residues. Germline CDR1 is SGHNT and CDR2 is YYREEE (reference sequence). The V end was cut by 1 base, the J end by 8 bases, with 13 bases between. CDR3 DNA: TGTGCCAGCAGCTTGCAGGGAAGTTGGGATGAGCAGTTCTTC. This encodes CASSLQGSWDEQFF.

This sequence joins TRBV5-1 and TRBJ2-7, with D possibly TRBD1 on 6 matching bases. The CDR3 runs 13 residues. The V gene's germline CDR1 is SGHRS and CDR2 YFSETQ. Trimming pared 4 bases from V and 4 bases from J, leaving 12 bases between. In DNA form, the CDR3 reads TGCGCCAGCAGCATCGGGACACCTTACGAGCAGTACTTC. Protein product: CASSIGTPYEQYF.

To note about this clone: Other DNA sequences in the sample encode the same CDR3. The gene calls are TRBV27 and TRBJ2-1; 8 positions match TRBD2. Germline assignment: CDR1 MNHEY and CDR2 SMNVEV (reference sequence). CDR3 length equals 15 residues. The V segment lost 6 bases and the J segment 4 bases; nucleotides outside the gene matches: 8. CDR3 in DNA: TGTGCCAGCAGCTTTGGACTAGCTGCGTACAATGAGCAGTTCTTC. This sequence encodes CASSFGLAAYNEQFF.

This chain uses TRBV9 with TRBJ2-7; 8 bases line up with TRBD1. Per the germline V gene, CDR1 is SGDLS and CDR2 is YYNGEE. The CDR3 is 15 residues long. Unmatched junction bases numbered 10, after V lost 3 bases and J lost 5 bases. In nucleotides, the CDR3 is TGTGCCAGCAGCGACGACCGGACAGGGATGAACGAGCAGTACTTC. Amino acids: CASSDDRTGMNEQYF.

This chain links TRBV4-1 with TRBJ2-2; TRBD1 aligns across 7 bases. V dropped 3 bases and J dropped 2; count of bases not matched to a gene: 6. Germline V gene data show CDR1 as MGHRA and CDR2 as YSYEKL. The CDR3 covers 16 residues. CDR3 DNA sequence: TGCGCCAGCAGCCACCACAGGGGATACAACACCGGGGAGCTGTTTTTT. As protein: CASSHHRGYNTGELFF.

This clone was seen just once. The gene calls are TRBV6-5 and TRBJ2-1; the match to TRBD2 covers 13 bases. Trimming removed 4 bases from V and 9 bases from J; junction bases left unmatched: 6. CDR1 and CDR2 (germline): MNHEY, SVGAGI. The CDR3 consists of 15 residues. CDR3 coding DNA: TGTGCCAGCAGTTCAGGGACTAGCGGGATCGGTGAGCAGTTCTTC. Encoded protein: CASSSGTSGIGEQFF.

The rearrangement links TRBV2 to TRBJ2-7, with TRBD1 matching over 9 bases. With V trimmed by 8 bases and J by 4 bases, 3 bases remained unmatched. This CDR3 is built from 12 residues. The germline gives CDR1 SNHLY, CDR2 FYNNEI. In nucleotides, the CDR3 is TGTGCCAGCCGGGACAGGGAATACGAGCAGTACTTC. The encoded protein is CASRDREYEQYF.

This clone came up a few times. V usage is TRBV7-9 and J usage is TRBJ1-1; D ambiguous. Per germline, CDR1 SEHNR and CDR2 FQNEAQ (reference sequence). This CDR3 comprises 11 residues. V dropped 7 bases and J dropped 6 bases, with 9 bases sitting between them. The CDR3 nucleotides read TGTGCCAGCATCGAACTTCCTGAAGCTTTCTTT. Its protein is CASIELPEAFF.